This T cell receptor (beta chain) appears in the sequencing data of a study of blood T cell repertoires in COVID-19. Study in general: Nucleic acid was either cDNA or gDNA, and it came from T cells, B-cell-depleted T cells, or PBMCs.

Per the germline V gene, CDR1 is LGHDT and CDR2 is YNNKEL (reference sequence). Trimming pared 7 bases from V and 6 bases from J, leaving 26 bases between. This CDR3 region has 17 residues. Original processing notes: The authors estimated nucleated cell counts from reference gene primer amplification. This table comes from immunoSEQ multiplex PCR, and its TCRdb copy is limited to in-frame clones, with some not included. V, J and clone size are those of that table, while D and trimming were read from the DNA. This sample has 130,000 to 150,000 clones, with roughly 86% found just once. The origin of this receptor is a man aged 45-65 years with active or convalescent COVID-19. The sample was peripheral blood. The chain couples TRBV3-1 (or the pseudogene TRBV3-2) to TRBJ2-3; maybe TRBD2 (6 bases). This CDR3 is CASTPNSGTGDSDTQYF. CDR3 DNA sequence: TGTGCCAGCACCCCCAACTCGGGTACGGGAGATTCGGATACGCAGTATTTT.